This entry lists 6 T cell receptor beta chains sequenced from one sample in a study of blood T cells in healthy people across ages. The use of a sample-barcoded 5' primer and a J-beta primer mix characterized a second PCR of about 7 to 12 cycles. TCRdb re-called the 5' RACE reads with MiXCR, one entry per CDR3 protein. The sample lists more than 800,000 distinct CDR3 sequences; less than 35% were seen once. What was sequenced was blood. Receptors originate from a woman of 80 years or more in good health.

Concerning this clonotype: This may arise from a read error, as a much more abundant clone is one base away. The rearrangement joins TRBV20-1 to TRBJ2-5, with D perhaps being TRBD1 or TRBD2 (5 bases each). CDR3 length: 13 amino acids. Germline loops: CDR1 DFQATT, CDR2 SNEGSKA (reference sequence). This CDR3 reads CNARVGVGGTQYF. CDR3 DNA sequence: TGCAATGCTAGGGTGGGGGTAGGCGGGACCCAGTACTTC.

This clonotype showed up many times. The V and J genes are TRBV7-9 and TRBJ2-1; the D gene is possibly TRBD2 (6 bases). Germline V gene lookup returns CDR1 SEHNR and CDR2 FQNEAQ (reference sequence). CDR3 length: 18 amino acids. Deletions cut 1 base from V and 3 bases from J, with 19 bases between. The CDR3 DNA sequence: TGTGCCAGCAGCTTAGGTCCGGGACTCCCTTTTGGCTACAATGAGCAGTTCTTC. Translating gives CASSLGPGLPFGYNEQFF. The whole variable domain, remainder taken from reference TRBV7-9 and TRBJ2-1, is DTGVSQNPRHKITKRGQNVTFRCDPISEHNRLYWYRQTLGQGPEFLTYFQNEAQLEKSRLLSDRFSAERPKGSFSTLEIQRTEQGDSAMYLCASSLGPGLPFGYNEQFFGPGTRLTVL.

This clonotype was seen a single time. The chain uses TRBV7-2 and TRBJ1-2, with D possibly TRBD1 on 5 matching bases. Trimming removed 2 bases at V and 3 bases at J, with 16 bases between. The germline gives CDR1 SGHTA, CDR2 FQGNSA. The CDR3 has 16 amino acids. CDR3 in amino acids: CASSLYRDGRDYGYTF. For the CDR3, the DNA is TGTGCCAGCAGCTTATACCGGGACGGCAGGGACTATGGCTACACCTTC.

Comments on this clonotype: A junction end diverges from the germline sequence, so it may reflect a read error. The chain recombines TRBV7-9 with TRBJ1-2; D possibly corresponds to TRBD1 (6 bases). In germline, CDR1 is SEHNR, CDR2 FQNEAQ (reference sequence). The CDR3 runs 13 residues. CDR3 nucleotide sequence: TGTGCCGGCAGCTTGGGGCAGGGGTTTGGCTACACCTTC. As protein: CAGSLGQGFGYTF. Based on the CDR3 plus reference TRBV7-9 and TRBJ1-2, the full variable domain is DTGVSQNPRHKITKRGQNVTFRCDPISEHNRLYWYRQTLGQGPEFLTYFQNEAQLEKSRLLSDRFSAERPKGSFSTLEIQRTEQGDSAMYLCAGSLGQGFGYTFGSGTRLTVV.

The chain combines TRBV13 with TRBJ2-5; the match to TRBD2 covers 7 bases. Trimming cost V 2 bases and J 1 base; bases outside gene matches: 7. The CDR3 runs to 16 residues. Germline V gene data show CDR1 as PRHDT and CDR2 as FYEKMQ (reference sequence). Written as DNA, the CDR3 is TGTGCCAGCAGCTTAAGGAGGGGAGGGAGCCAAGAGACCCAGTACTTC. Its translation: CASSLRRGGSQETQYF.

This clonotype was seen many times. The V gene is TRBV20-1, the J gene TRBJ1-2; the match to TRBD1 covers 9 bases. CDR1 and CDR2 from the germline V gene are DFQATT and SNEGSKA (reference sequence). The CDR3 has 15 amino acids. Trimming took 4 bases from V and 3 from J; bases not matched to a gene: 9. CDR3 amino acids: CSATSGTGYDYGYTF. The CDR3 DNA sequence: TGCAGTGCTACCTCCGGGACAGGGTACGACTATGGCTACACCTTC.